This TCR beta chain came from a study of cytomegalovirus exposure and HLA in healthy donors. The V gene's germline CDR1 is SGHRS and CDR2 YFSETQ. This CDR3 is built from 13 residues. Trimming pared 0 bases from V and 6 bases from J, leaving 7 bases between. Broader study findings: The authors later found most CMV-associated TCR beta chains appeared HLA-restricted. Most of the TCR beta V segments (in an earlier analysis) were productive either about 87% or about 30% of the time.

PCR primers comprised 60 Vbeta and 13 Jbeta primers. The protocol was immunoSEQ multiplex PCR, while the TCRdb copy is restricted to in-frame clones and leaves out a portion. This table holds some 120,000 clones, 60% to 85% found once. As to this clone: What it recognizes is unknown.

Sequenced material: PBMCs. The V gene is TRBV5-1, the J gene TRBJ2-1, with a weak D call TRBD1 (6 bases). The clonotype was recovered from a man aged 25 to 45 in good health and CMV-seronegative. This chain's CDR3 is CASSLEGVNEQFF. CDR3 bases: TGCGCCAGCAGCTTGGAGGGGGTCAATGAGCAGTTCTTC.